The clone carrying this TCR beta chain appeared a few times. Its target is not known. These data come from a study of beta chain features in type 1 diabetes. Findings and limits, study-wide: Any HLA effect on TCRB rearrangement was left unresolved by small sub-analyses. In all four CD4+ subsets, TCRB CDR3 length was significantly, moderately reduced in type 1 diabetes.

The entirety of the isolated RNA underwent reverse transcription, so expressed TCRB transcripts were sequenced. Generated by immunoSEQ multiplex PCR, the TCRdb table keeps only in-frame clones and is missing some. This sample carries 300,000 to 450,000 clones, roughly 12% of them seen once, and the ten largest clones take 0.008% to 0.011%. The germline V gene has CDR1 SQVTM and CDR2 ANQGSEA. The CDR3 loop spans 11 amino acids. Trimming shortened V by 7 bases and J by 6 bases, and 10 bases separated the two germline ends. This sequence was found in a woman under 30 with type 1 diabetes. The chain links TRBV29-1 to TRBJ2-1; D gene uncertain. Sequencing was done on a sample of naive CD4+ T cells from blood. Here the CDR3 DNA reads TGCAGCGGCCGGGTCGCCAATGAGCAGTTCTTC. Protein: CSGRVANEQFF.